The 3 T cell receptor beta chains below come from one sample, sequenced in a study of CD8 T cells in Susac syndrome. Reverse transcription used roughly 0.5 to 1 ug RNA and random hexamers. TCRdb called the immunoSEQ multiplex PCR reads again in MiXCR, with one record for every CDR3 protein. The data show some 220,000 distinct CDR3 sequences, approximately 95% seen once. Sample: CD4+ T cells from PBMCs. These receptor sequences come from a human donor with multiple sclerosis.

The sample holds one count of this clonotype. The gene calls are TRBV19 and TRBJ1-2; 9 nucleotides agree with TRBD1. The CDR3 has 15 residues. J lost 4 bases, V lost 9 bases, and 12 bases had no gene match. CDR1 is LNHDA and CDR2 is SQIVND in the germline V gene (reference sequence). CDR3 DNA: TGTGCCAGCCGAGGACAGGGGAGAACCTTCTATGGCTACACCTTC. It specifies CASRGQGRTFYGYTF.

The gene calls are TRBV20-1 and TRBJ2-1, with TRBD2 as a possible D gene (6 bases). The CDR3 sequence is 13 residues long. CDR1 DFQATT and CDR2 SNEGSKA come from the germline V gene (reference sequence). The CDR3 bases are TGCACGGGTTCACGACTAGTTTTCAATGAGCAGTTCTTC. As protein: CTGSRLVFNEQFF.

The V and J genes are TRBV2 and TRBJ2-3; 7 bases map to TRBD2. J gave up 6 bases and V 5 bases, and 5 bases lay outside the gene matches. The CDR3 spans 13 residues. Looked up from germline, CDR1 is SNHLY and CDR2 is FYNNEI. The CDR3 DNA reads TGTGCCAGCAGTCCCCTAGCGGCGGATACGCAGTATTTT. Encoded protein: CASSPLAADTQYF.